Sequencing of this TCR beta chain was carried out in a study of blood T cell repertoires in COVID-19. Study background: Sample material is recorded as cDNA or gDNA derived from T cells, B-cell-depleted T cells, or PBMCs.

The repertoire was sequenced with immunoSEQ multiplex PCR; TCRdb's copy has only in-frame clones and lacks some. This sample yields over 130,000 clones, of which around 80% are seen a single time; 1.5% to 2% belongs to the top ten. The study recruited people aged roughly 18 to 100 years across approximately 25 US areas. Membership in each cohort depended on participant-reported clinical history. During the 2 weeks before they entered the study, exposed participants had met someone with a PCR-confirmed or clinician-diagnosed COVID-19 case. The CDR3 consists of 15 residues. Per germline, CDR1 KGHSH and CDR2 LQKENI. J lost 7 bases, V lost 8 bases, and 12 bases had no gene match.

The clonotype was recovered from a woman younger than 30 who had been exposed to COVID-19. The rearrangement joins TRBV18 to TRBJ1-5; 9 positions agree with TRBD1. The sequenced sample consisted of PBMCs or T cells enriched from blood (not recorded which). CDR3 bases: TGTGCCAGCCGTAACGGACAGGGGTCACGACAGCCCCAGCATTTT. It encodes CASRNGQGSRQPQHF.